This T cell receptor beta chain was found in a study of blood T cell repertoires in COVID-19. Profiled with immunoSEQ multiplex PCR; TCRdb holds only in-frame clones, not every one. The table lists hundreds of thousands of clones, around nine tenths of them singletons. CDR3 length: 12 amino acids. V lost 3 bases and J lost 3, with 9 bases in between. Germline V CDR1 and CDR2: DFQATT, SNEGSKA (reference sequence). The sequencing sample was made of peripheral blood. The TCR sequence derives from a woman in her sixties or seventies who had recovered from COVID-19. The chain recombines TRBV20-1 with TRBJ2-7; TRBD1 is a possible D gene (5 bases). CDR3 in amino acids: CSASSGIYEQYF. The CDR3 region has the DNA TGCAGTGCTAGTTCAGGGATCTACGAGCAGTACTTC.